The 18 T cell receptor beta chains in this list originate from one sample, sequenced in a study of T-cell reconstitution after alpha-beta-depleted transplantation in children. Unique molecular identifiers featured in how the TCRbeta library was prepared. In TCRdb, the PCR reads were re-called with MiXCR into one record per CDR3 protein. The data show 800,000 to 1,000,000 distinct CDR3 sequences, with less than 30% seen just once and about 28% held by the top ten. Sequencing was performed on PBMCs, mostly from graft donor cells, taken 360 days after TCRalphabeta/CD19-depleted stem cell transplant. Receptors were obtained from a boy younger than two who had a stem cell transplant for SCID, so the T cells may come from the graft donor.

This chain links TRBV14 with TRBJ1-4; D might be TRBD1 (6 bases). Looked up from germline, CDR1 is SGHDN and CDR2 is FVKESK. The CDR3 consists of 13 residues. V gave up 3 bases and J gave up 9 bases, with 11 bases separating them. The CDR3 DNA follows: TGTGCCAGCAGCCAGGGAGGACAGAAAAAACTGTTTTTT. Its protein is CASSQGGQKKLFF.

There are a few counts of this clonotype. The chain carries TRBV12-3 or TRBV12-4 and TRBJ2-1; the match to TRBD2 covers 7 bases. There are 15 residues in the CDR3. V gave up 7 bases and J gave up 6 bases; unmatched junction bases: 12. CDR3 DNA: TGTGCCAGCACCCTCGGGGGAGGGCGGCGCAATGAGCAGTTCTTC. Translation gives CASTLGGGRRNEQFF.

In its sample, this clonotype was seen a few times. V usage is TRBV12-3 or TRBV12-4 and J usage is TRBJ2-5; D possibly matches TRBD1 or TRBD2 (5 bases each). Deletions cut 7 bases from V and 2 bases from J, with 17 bases between. The CDR3 consists of 15 residues. Written as DNA, the CDR3 is TGTGCCAGCATTGAGAGGGGTACCGTACAAGAGACCCAGTACTTC. It is translated as CASIERGTVQETQYF.

The rearrangement joins TRBV28 to TRBJ1-3, with D unresolved. V gave up 4 bases and J gave up 0 bases, with 13 bases separating them. The CDR3 is 16 residues long. The germline gives CDR1 MDHEN, CDR2 SYDVKM. CDR3 coding DNA: TGTGCCAGCAGTTGGCACGCGGGCCTCTCTGGAAACACCATATATTTT. It codes for CASSWHAGLSGNTIYF.

The chain joins TRBV20-1 to TRBJ2-5; 7 nucleotides match TRBD1. The CDR3 runs 14 residues. V lost 1 base and J lost 2; bases outside the gene matches: 4. Germline V gene sequence: CDR1 DFQATT, CDR2 SNEGSKA (reference sequence). CDR3 protein: CSARAGQNQETQYF. CDR3 coding DNA: TGCAGTGCTAGAGCGGGACAGAATCAAGAGACCCAGTACTTC.

This clonotype was counted a few times. The chain recombines TRBV4-2 with TRBJ2-1; 12 nucleotides line up with TRBD2. CDR1 and CDR2 from the germline V gene are LGHNA and YNFKEQ. V lost 2 bases and J lost 8; bases outside the gene matches: 4. The CDR3 is 15 residues long. CDR3 sequence: CASSQLTSGGYEQFF. For the CDR3, the DNA is TGTGCCAGCAGCCAACTGACTAGCGGGGGCTATGAGCAGTTCTTC.

V is TRBV15 and J is TRBJ2-1; D gene unclear. This CDR3 has 15 residues. Trimming shortened V by 0 bases and J by 8 bases, and 14 bases separated the two germline ends. Per germline, CDR1 LNHNV and CDR2 YYDKDF (reference sequence). CDR3 in DNA: TGTGCCACCAGCAGAGAATGGATATGGGTGGATGAGCAGTTCTTC. Protein product: CATSREWIWVDEQFF.

This clonotype appeared a few times. The V call is TRBV2, the J call TRBJ2-3; weak D call: TRBD2 (5 bases). Trimming took off 8 bases at V and 4 bases at J, with 16 bases between the two ends. This CDR3 region has 14 residues. From germline, CDR1 is SNHLY and CDR2 FYNNEI. The CDR3 nucleotides read TGTGCCAGCCATAAAACGGGGAAGGCAGATACGCAGTATTTT. This sequence encodes CASHKTGKADTQYF. The full variable domain, completed using reference TRBV2 and TRBJ2-3, is EPEVTQTPSHQVTQMGQEVILRCVPISNHLYFYWYRQILGQKVEFLVSFYNNEISEKSEIFDDQFSVERPDGSNFTLKIRSTKLEDSAMYFCASHKTGKADTQYFGPGTRLTVL.

This clonotype was found a few times. This sequence joins TRBV12-3 or TRBV12-4 and TRBJ2-7, with TRBD1 matching 8 bases. V shed 6 bases, J shed 5 bases, and the junction held 12 bases outside the gene matches. The CDR3 length is 15 residues. The CDR3 DNA is TGTGCCAGCAGCCCTCCTTCGGGGACAGGCGACGAGCAGTACTTC. Protein: CASSPPSGTGDEQYF.

This clonotype was detected only once. The rearrangement joins TRBV7-8 to TRBJ1-5; no reliable D call. The CDR3 runs 15 residues. The V gene lost 3 bases and the J gene lost 5 bases, with 14 bases spanning the gap. The V gene's germline CDR1 is SGHVS and CDR2 FQNEAQ. CDR3 sequence: CASSLDGKVDQPQHF. The CDR3 DNA reads as TGTGCCAGCAGCTTGGACGGGAAAGTGGATCAGCCCCAGCATTTT.

The rearrangement uses TRBV20-1 and TRBJ2-3; possible D gene TRBD1, 8 bases. V was pared by 5 bases and J by 2 bases, with 20 bases between. This CDR3 contains 16 residues. CDR1 is DFQATT, CDR2 SNEGSKA, per germline (reference sequence). CDR3 amino acids: CSAPSGQGLPTDTQYF. The CDR3 DNA sequence: TGCAGTGCTCCCTCCGGACAGGGACTACCCACAGATACGCAGTATTTT.

This clonotype was counted only a few times. The V and J genes are TRBV7-6 and TRBJ2-2; D gene ambiguous. The CDR3 runs to 16 residues. Germline V gene sequence: CDR1 SGHVS, CDR2 FNYEAQ. Trimming cost V 0 bases and J 4 bases, with 12 bases left between them. CDR3 sequence reads: CASSLAQTISTGELFF. The DNA for the CDR3 is TGTGCCAGCAGCTTAGCGCAGACCATCTCCACCGGGGAGCTGTTTTTT.

V and J are TRBV29-1 and TRBJ1-1; weak D call: TRBD1 (5 bases). The CDR3 runs to 12 residues. Deletions cut 2 bases from V and 5 bases from J, with 9 bases between. Per the germline V gene, CDR1 is SQVTM and CDR2 is ANQGSEA. The CDR3 DNA is TGCAGCGTTGAAAACGGGGGGACTGAAGCTTTCTTT. It yields the protein CSVENGGTEAFF.

This clonotype was observed a few times. The chain links TRBV15 to TRBJ1-2; 10 bases match TRBD1. Unmatched junction bases numbered 6, after V lost 4 bases and J lost 4 bases. The length of the CDR3 is 15 residues. Germline CDR1 and CDR2: LNHNV and YYDKDF (reference sequence). Here the CDR3 DNA reads TGTGCCACCAGCAAAGACAGGGGGCTGGGCTATGGCTACACCTTC. Its translation: CATSKDRGLGYGYTF.

The chain uses TRBV4-1 and TRBJ2-5; D is perhaps TRBD2 (5 bases). Germline V CDR1 and CDR2: MGHRA, YSYEKL. The CDR3 covers 15 residues. Trimming pared 1 base from V and 1 base from J, leaving 10 bases between. In DNA, the CDR3 is TGCGCCAGCAGCCAAGCGGAGGTCATCCAAGAGACCCAGTACTTC. Its protein is CASSQAEVIQETQYF.

This clonotype came up a few times. The rearrangement links TRBV18 to TRBJ1-6; 9 nucleotides agree with TRBD1. This CDR3 spans 12 amino acids. Trimming at V came to 6 bases and at J to 12 bases, leaving 3 bases not matched to a gene. Germline lookup yields CDR1 KGHSH and CDR2 LQKENI. The CDR3 reads CASSDRGLPLHF. DNA of the CDR3: TGTGCCAGCTCGGACAGGGGTTTACCCCTCCACTTT.

The J gene is TRBJ2-1, the V gene TRBV7-9, with a weak D call TRBD2 (6 bases). Germline V gives CDR1 SEHNR, CDR2 FQNEAQ (reference sequence). There are 14 residues in the CDR3. V was cut by 9 bases and J by 5 bases, with 17 bases left in between. CDR3 loop: CARGPGGSNNEQFF. The CDR3 DNA follows: TGTGCCAGGGGCCCTGGGGGGTCAAACAATGAGCAGTTCTTC.

This clonotype has a handful of counts. The chain has TRBV29-1 and TRBJ2-1; D might be TRBD2 (5 bases). V lost 6 bases, J lost 8 bases, and 17 bases lay in between. The V gene's germline CDR1 is SQVTM and CDR2 ANQGSEA. The CDR3 covers 13 residues. Written as DNA, the CDR3 is TGCAGCGTGAGTCGGGGAGCACCCGATGAGCAGTTCTTC. Translation gives CSVSRGAPDEQFF.